This T cell receptor beta chain was profiled in a study of cytomegalovirus exposure and HLA in healthy donors. Study results and caveats: Productive rates of about 90% or about 30% were seen for most TCR beta V segments in an earlier analysis. For TCR beta chains, V- and J-gene trimming was later linked to a missense DCLRE1C variant.

In the case of this clone: Its antigen is as yet unknown.

Trimming left V 2 bases short and J 0 bases short, with 6 bases between. Per the germline V gene, CDR1 is SGDLS and CDR2 is YYNGEE. This CDR3 is 13 amino acids long. The PCR used 60 Vbeta and 13 Jbeta primers. Generated by immunoSEQ multiplex PCR, the TCRdb table keeps only in-frame clones and is missing some. The table has more than 30,000 clones, 74% seen once. The source is a man aged 30 to 39 in good health and CMV-seronegative. This sequence joins TRBV9 and TRBJ2-7; D gene unclear. Material for sequencing was PBMCs. The CDR3 here is CASSVSSSYEQYF. For the CDR3, the DNA is TGTGCCAGCAGCGTTTCTAGCTCCTACGAGCAGTACTTC.